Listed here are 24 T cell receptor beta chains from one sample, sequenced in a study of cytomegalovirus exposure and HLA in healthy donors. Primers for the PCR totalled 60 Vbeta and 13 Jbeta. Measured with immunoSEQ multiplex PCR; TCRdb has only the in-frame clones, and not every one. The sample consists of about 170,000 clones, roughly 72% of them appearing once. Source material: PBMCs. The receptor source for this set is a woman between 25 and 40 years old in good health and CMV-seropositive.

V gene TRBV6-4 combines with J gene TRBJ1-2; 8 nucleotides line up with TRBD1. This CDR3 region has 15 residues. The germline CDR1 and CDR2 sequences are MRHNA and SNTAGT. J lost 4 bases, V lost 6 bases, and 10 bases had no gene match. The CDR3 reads CASRPNRGRAYGYTF. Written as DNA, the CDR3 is TGTGCCAGCAGACCCAACAGGGGGAGAGCCTATGGCTACACCTTC.

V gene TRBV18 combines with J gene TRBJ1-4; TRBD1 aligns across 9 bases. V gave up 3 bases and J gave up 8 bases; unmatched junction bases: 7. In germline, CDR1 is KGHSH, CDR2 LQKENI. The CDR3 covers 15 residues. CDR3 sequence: CASSPRTGDPEKLFF. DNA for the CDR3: TGTGCCAGCTCACCCCGGACAGGGGACCCAGAAAAACTGTTTTTT.

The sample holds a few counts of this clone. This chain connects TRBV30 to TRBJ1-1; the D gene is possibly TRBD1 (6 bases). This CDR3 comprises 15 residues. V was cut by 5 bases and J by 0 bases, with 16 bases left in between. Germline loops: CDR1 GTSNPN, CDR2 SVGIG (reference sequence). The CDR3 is CAWARDIVLNTEAFF. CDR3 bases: TGTGCCTGGGCCCGGGACATTGTACTGAACACTGAAGCTTTCTTT.

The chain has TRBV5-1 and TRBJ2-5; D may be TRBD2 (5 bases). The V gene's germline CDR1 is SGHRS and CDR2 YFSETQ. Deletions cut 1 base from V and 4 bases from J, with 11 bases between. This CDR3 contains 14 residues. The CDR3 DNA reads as TGCGCCAGCAGCTTGACTTGGGGAGCAGAGACCCAGTACTTC. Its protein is CASSLTWGAETQYF.

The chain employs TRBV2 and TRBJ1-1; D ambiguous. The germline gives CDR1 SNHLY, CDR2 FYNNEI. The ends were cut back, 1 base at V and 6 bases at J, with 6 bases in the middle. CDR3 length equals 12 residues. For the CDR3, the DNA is TGTGCCAGCAGTGAAGGTCTAGCTGAAGCTTTCTTT. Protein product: CASSEGLAEAFF.

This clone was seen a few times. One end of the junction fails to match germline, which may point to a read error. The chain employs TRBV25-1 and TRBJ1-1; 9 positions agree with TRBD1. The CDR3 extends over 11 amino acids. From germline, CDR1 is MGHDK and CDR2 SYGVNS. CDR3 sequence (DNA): TGTGCCAGCAGTAGGACAGGGGCCCCGAAATTT. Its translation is CASSRTGAPKF. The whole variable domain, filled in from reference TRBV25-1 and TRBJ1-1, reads EADIYQTPRYLVIGTGKKITLECSQTMGHDKMYWYQQDPGMELHLIHYSYGVNSTEKGDLSSESTVSRIRTEHFPLTLESARPSHTSQYLCASSRTGAPKFGQGTRLTVV.

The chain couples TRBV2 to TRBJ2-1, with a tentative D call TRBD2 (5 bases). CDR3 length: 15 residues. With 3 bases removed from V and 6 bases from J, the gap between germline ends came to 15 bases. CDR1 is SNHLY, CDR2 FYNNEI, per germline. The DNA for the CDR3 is TGTGCCAGCAGTGACCAGCGGTGGGCTCCCAATGAGCAGTTCTTC. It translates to CASSDQRWAPNEQFF.

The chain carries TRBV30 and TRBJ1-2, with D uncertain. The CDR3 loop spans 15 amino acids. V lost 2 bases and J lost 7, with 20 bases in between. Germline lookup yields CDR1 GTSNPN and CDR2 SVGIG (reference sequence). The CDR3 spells CAWSLGKQVPTGYTF. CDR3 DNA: TGTGCCTGGAGTCTCGGGAAGCAGGTGCCAACTGGCTACACCTTC.

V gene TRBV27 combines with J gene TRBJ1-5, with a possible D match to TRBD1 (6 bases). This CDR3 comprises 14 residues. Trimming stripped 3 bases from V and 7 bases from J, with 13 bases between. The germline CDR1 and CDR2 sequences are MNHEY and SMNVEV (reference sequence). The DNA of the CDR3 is TGTGCCAGCAGTTTGGGGCAGGGGCTGCAGCCCCAGCATTTT. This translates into CASSLGQGLQPQHF.

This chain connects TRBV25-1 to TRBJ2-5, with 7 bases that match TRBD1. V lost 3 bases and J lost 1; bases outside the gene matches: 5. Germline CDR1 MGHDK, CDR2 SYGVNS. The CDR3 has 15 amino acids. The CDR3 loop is CASSDTGTVQETQYF. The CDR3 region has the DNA TGTGCCAGCAGTGACACCGGGACAGTCCAAGAGACCCAGTACTTC.

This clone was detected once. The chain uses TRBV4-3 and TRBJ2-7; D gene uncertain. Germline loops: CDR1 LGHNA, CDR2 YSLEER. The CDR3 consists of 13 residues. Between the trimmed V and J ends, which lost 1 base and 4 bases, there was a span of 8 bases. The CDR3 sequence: CASSQGISYEQYF. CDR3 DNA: TGCGCCAGCAGCCAAGGAATTAGTTACGAGCAGTACTTC.

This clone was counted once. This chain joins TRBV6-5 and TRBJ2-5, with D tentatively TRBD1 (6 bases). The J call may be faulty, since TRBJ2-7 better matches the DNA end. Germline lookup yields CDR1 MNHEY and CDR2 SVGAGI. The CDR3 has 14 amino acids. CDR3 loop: CASRMMGATYEQYF. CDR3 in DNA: TGTGCCAGCAGAATGATGGGGGCCACCTACGAGCAGTACTTC.

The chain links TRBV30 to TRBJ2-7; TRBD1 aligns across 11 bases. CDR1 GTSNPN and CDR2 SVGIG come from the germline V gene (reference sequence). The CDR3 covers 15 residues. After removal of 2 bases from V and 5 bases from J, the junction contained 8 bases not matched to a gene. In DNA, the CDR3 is TGTGCCTGGAGTAGGGGGACAGGGGGGGCGAACGAGCAGTACTTC. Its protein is CAWSRGTGGANEQYF.

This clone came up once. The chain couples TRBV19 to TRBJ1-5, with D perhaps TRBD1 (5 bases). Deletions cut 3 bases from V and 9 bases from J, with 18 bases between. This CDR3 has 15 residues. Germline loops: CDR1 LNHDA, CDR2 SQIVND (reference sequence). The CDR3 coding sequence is TGTGCCAGTAGTATTTGGGGGGAAATCAGCCGGCCCCAGCATTTT. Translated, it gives CASSIWGEISRPQHF.

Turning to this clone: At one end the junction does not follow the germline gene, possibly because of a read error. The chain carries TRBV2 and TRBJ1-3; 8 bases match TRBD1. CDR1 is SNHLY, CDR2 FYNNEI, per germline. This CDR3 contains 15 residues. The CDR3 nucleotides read TGTGCCAGCAGTTTAACAGGGGGTGGTGGAAGCACCATATATTTT. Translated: CASSLTGGGGSTIYF.

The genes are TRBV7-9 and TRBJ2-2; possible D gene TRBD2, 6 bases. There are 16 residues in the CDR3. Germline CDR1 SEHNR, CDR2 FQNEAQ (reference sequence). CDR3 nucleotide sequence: TGTTCCAACGGGGGTGTTTGGAATGGTAATCCCGGGGAGCTGTTTTTT. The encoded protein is CSNGGVWNGNPGELFF.

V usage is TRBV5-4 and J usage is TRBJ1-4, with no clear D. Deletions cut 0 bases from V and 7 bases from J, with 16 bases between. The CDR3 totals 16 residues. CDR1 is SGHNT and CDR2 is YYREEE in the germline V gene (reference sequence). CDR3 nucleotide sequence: TGTGCCAGCAGCTTGGGTACGAACTACCGGCCTGAAAAACTGTTTTTT. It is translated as CASSLGTNYRPEKLFF.

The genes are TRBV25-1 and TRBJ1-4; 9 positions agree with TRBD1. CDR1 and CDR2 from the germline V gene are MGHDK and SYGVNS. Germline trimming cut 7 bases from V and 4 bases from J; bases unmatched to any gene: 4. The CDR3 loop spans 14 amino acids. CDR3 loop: CASTEGQGNEKLFF. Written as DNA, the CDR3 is TGTGCCAGCACCGAGGGACAGGGTAATGAAAAACTGTTTTTT.

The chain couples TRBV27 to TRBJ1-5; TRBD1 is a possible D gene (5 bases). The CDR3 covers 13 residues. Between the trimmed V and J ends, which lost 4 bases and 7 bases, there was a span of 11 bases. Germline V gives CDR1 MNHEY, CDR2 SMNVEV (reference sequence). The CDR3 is CASSSTGEQPQHF. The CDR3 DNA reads TGTGCCAGCAGTTCAACAGGAGAACAGCCCCAGCATTTT.

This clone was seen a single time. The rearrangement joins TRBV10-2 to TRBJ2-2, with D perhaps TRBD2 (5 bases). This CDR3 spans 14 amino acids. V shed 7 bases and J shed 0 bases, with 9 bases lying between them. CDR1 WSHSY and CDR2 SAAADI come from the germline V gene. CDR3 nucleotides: TGCGCCAGCATGAGGGCACCGAACACCGGGGAGCTGTTTTTT. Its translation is CASMRAPNTGELFF.

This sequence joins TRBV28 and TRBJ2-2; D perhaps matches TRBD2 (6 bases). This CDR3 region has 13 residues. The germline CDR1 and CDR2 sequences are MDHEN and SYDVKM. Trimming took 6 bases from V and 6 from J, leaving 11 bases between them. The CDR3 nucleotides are TGTGCCAGCAGGCAGCGGGCGTCCGGGGAGCTGTTTTTT. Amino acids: CASRQRASGELFF. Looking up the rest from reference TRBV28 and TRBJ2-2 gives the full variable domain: DVKVTQSSRYLVKRTGEKVFLECVQDMDHENMFWYRQDPGLGLRLIYFSYDVKMKEKGDIPEGYSVSREKKERFSLILESASTNQTSMYLCASRQRASGELFFGEGSRLTVL.

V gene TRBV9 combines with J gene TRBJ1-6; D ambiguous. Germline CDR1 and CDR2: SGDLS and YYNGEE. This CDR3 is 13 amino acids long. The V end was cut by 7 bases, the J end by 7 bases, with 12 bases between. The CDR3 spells CASATLRNSPLHF. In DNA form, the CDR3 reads TGTGCCAGCGCCACTCTTCGGAATTCACCCCTCCACTTT.

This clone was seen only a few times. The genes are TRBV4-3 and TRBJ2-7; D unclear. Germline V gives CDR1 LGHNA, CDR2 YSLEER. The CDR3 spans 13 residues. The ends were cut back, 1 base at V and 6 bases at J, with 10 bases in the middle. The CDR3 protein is CASSQVRVGEQYF. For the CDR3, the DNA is TGCGCCAGCAGCCAAGTACGGGTTGGCGAGCAGTACTTC.

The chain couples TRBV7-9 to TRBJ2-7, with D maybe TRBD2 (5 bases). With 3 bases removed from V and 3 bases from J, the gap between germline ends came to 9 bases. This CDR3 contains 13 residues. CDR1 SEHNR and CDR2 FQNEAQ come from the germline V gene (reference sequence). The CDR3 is CASSFLARYEQYF. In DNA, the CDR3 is TGTGCCAGCAGCTTTTTAGCGCGCTACGAGCAGTACTTC.